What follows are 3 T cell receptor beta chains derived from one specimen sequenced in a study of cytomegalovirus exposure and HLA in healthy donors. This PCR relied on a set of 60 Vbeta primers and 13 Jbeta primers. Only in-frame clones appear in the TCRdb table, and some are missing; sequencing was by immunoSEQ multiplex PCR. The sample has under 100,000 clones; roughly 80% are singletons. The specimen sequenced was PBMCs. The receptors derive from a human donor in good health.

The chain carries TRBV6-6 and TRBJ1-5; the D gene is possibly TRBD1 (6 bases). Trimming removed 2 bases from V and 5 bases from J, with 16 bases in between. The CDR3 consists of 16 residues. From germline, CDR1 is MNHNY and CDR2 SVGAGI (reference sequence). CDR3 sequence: CASSYGLGGGYQPQHF. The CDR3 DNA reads TGTGCCAGCAGTTACGGATTGGGAGGGGGTTATCAGCCCCAGCATTTT.

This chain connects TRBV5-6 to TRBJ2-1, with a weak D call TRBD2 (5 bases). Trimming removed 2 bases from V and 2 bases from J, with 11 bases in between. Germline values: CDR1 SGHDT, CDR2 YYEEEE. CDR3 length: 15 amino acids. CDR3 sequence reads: CASSLDYAAYNEQFF. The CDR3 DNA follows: TGTGCCAGCAGCTTAGACTACGCGGCCTACAATGAGCAGTTCTTC.

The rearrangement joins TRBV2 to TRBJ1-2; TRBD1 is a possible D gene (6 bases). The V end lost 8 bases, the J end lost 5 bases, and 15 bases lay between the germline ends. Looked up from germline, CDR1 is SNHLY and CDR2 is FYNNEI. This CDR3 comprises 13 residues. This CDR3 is CASRGRGYYGYTF. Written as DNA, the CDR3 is TGTGCCAGCCGGGGGAGGGGGTATTATGGCTACACCTTC.